The rows below give T cell receptor beta chains drawn from one sample of a study of blood T cell repertoires in COVID-19. Some clones are missing from TCRdb's copy, which holds only in-frame ones; the method was immunoSEQ multiplex PCR. The sample records around 330,000 clones, about nine tenths being singletons. The sequenced sample consisted of PBMCs or T cells enriched from blood (not recorded which). The receptor source for this set is a man aged 55 to 70 who had recovered from COVID-19. Each CDR3 is given with its conserved first and last residue. The D gene is left open where the match is weak. Not every row has a clone size; where given, it reads once, few, many or a size class.

clone_size: -
cdr3_length: 16
j_call: TRBJ2-2
d_call: -
v_call: TRBV11-3
cdr3_aa: CASSLTGTRGAGELFF
cdr3_nt: TGTGCCAGCAGCTTAACCGGGACCAGGGGAGCCGGGGAGCTGTTTTTT

clone_size: -
cdr3_length: 14
j_call: TRBJ2-7
d_call: -
v_call: TRBV4-3
cdr3_aa: CASSQDHSSYEQYF
cdr3_nt: TGCGCCAGCAGCCAAGACCACAGTAGTTACGAGCAGTACTTC

clone_size: -
cdr3_length: 15
j_call: TRBJ1-5
d_call: -
v_call: TRBV6-5
cdr3_aa: CASSYGAGANQPQHF
cdr3_nt: TGTGCCAGCAGTTACGGTGCGGGAGCTAATCAGCCCCAGCATTTT

clone_size: -
cdr3_length: 13
j_call: TRBJ1-1
d_call: -
v_call: TRBV7-3
cdr3_aa: CASSRTGNTEAFF
cdr3_nt: TGTGCCAGCAGTCGAACAGGGAACACTGAAGCTTTCTTT

clone_size: -
cdr3_length: 11
j_call: TRBJ2-7
d_call: -
v_call: TRBV12-3/TRBV12-4
cdr3_aa: CASSLRGEQYF
cdr3_nt: TGTGCCAGCAGTTTAAGGGGTGAGCAGTACTTC

clone_size: -
cdr3_length: 15
j_call: TRBJ2-1
d_call: TRBD2
v_call: TRBV18
cdr3_aa: CASSPTSGTYNEQFF
cdr3_nt: TGTGCCAGCTCACCGACTAGCGGGACCTACAATGAGCAGTTCTTC

clone_size: -
cdr3_length: 16
j_call: TRBJ2-1
d_call: TRBD2
v_call: TRBV10-1
cdr3_aa: CASSGWTSGTYNEQFF
cdr3_nt: TGCGCCAGCAGTGGTTGGACTAGCGGGACGTACAATGAGCAGTTCTTC

clone_size: few
cdr3_length: 14
j_call: TRBJ1-2
d_call: TRBD1
v_call: TRBV28
cdr3_aa: CASSNGQGVYGYTF
cdr3_nt: TGTGCCAGCAGTAACGGACAGGGCGTCTATGGCTACACCTTC

clone_size: -
cdr3_length: 14
j_call: TRBJ2-1
d_call: TRBD2
v_call: TRBV6-4
cdr3_aa: CASSARDYPIEQFF
cdr3_nt: TGTGCCAGCAGTGCCCGGGACTACCCAATTGAGCAGTTCTTC

clone_size: -
cdr3_length: 14
j_call: TRBJ2-7
d_call: TRBD1
v_call: TRBV30
cdr3_aa: CAWNLQGVRYEQYF
cdr3_nt: TGTGCCTGGAACCTACAGGGGGTGCGGTACGAGCAGTACTTC

clone_size: -
cdr3_length: 16
j_call: TRBJ2-3
d_call: -
v_call: TRBV24-1
cdr3_aa: CATSDPDMPSTDTQYF
cdr3_nt: TGTGCCACCAGTGATCCCGACATGCCAAGCACAGATACGCAGTATTTT

clone_size: -
cdr3_length: 13
j_call: TRBJ2-3
d_call: -
v_call: TRBV11-3
cdr3_aa: CASSFEGTDTQYF
cdr3_nt: TGTGCCAGCAGCTTCGAGGGAACAGATACGCAGTATTTT

clone_size: -
cdr3_length: 16
j_call: TRBJ2-7
d_call: -
v_call: TRBV6-5
cdr3_aa: CASSYSVLHISYEQYF
cdr3_nt: TGTGCCAGCAGTTACTCGGTGCTCCACATCTCCTACGAGCAGTACTTC

clone_size: -
cdr3_length: 16
j_call: TRBJ2-5
d_call: -
v_call: TRBV15
cdr3_aa: CATSRGVGGGQETQYF
cdr3_nt: TGTGCCACCAGCAGAGGAGTCGGTGGGGGCCAGGAGACCCAGTACTTC

clone_size: once
cdr3_length: 18
j_call: TRBJ2-6
d_call: TRBD1
v_call: TRBV15
cdr3_aa: CATSRGGTGLSGANVLTF
cdr3_nt: TGTGCCACCAGCAGAGGCGGGACAGGCCTCTCTGGGGCCAACGTCCTGACTTTC

clone_size: -
cdr3_length: 14
j_call: TRBJ1-5
d_call: TRBD1
v_call: TRBV7-9
cdr3_aa: CASSLQGANQPQHF
cdr3_nt: TGTGCCAGCAGCTTACAGGGGGCGAATCAGCCCCAGCATTTT

clone_size: -
cdr3_length: 17
j_call: TRBJ2-1
d_call: TRBD2
v_call: TRBV5-8
cdr3_aa: CASSSSGTSGRKGEQFF
cdr3_nt: TGTGCCAGCAGCTCATCCGGGACTAGCGGGAGAAAGGGTGAGCAGTTCTTC

clone_size: once
cdr3_length: 15
j_call: TRBJ1-5
d_call: TRBD1
v_call: TRBV7-2
cdr3_aa: CASSPGQGVNQPQHF
cdr3_nt: TGTGCCAGCAGCCCGGGACAGGGGGTCAATCAGCCCCAGCATTTT

clone_size: -
cdr3_length: 13
j_call: TRBJ2-2
d_call: -
v_call: TRBV7-2
cdr3_aa: CASSFTSTGELFF
cdr3_nt: TGTGCCAGCAGCTTTACTAGCACCGGGGAGCTGTTTTTT

clone_size: -
cdr3_length: 14
j_call: TRBJ1-4
d_call: -
v_call: TRBV6-5
cdr3_aa: CASSYDGGKEKLFF
cdr3_nt: TGTGCCAGCAGTTATGACGGGGGGAAAGAAAAACTGTTTTTT

clone_size: -
cdr3_length: 12
j_call: TRBJ2-1
d_call: -
v_call: TRBV10-3
cdr3_aa: CAISGAVDEQFF
cdr3_nt: TGTGCCATCAGTGGGGCCGTTGACGAGCAGTTCTTC

clone_size: once
cdr3_length: 16
j_call: TRBJ1-2
d_call: TRBD1
v_call: TRBV9
cdr3_aa: CASSVAEDRIVGGYTF
cdr3_nt: TGTGCCAGCAGCGTAGCGGAGGACAGGATTGTGGGGGGCTACACCTTC

clone_size: -
cdr3_length: 14
j_call: TRBJ1-1
d_call: -
v_call: TRBV7-3
cdr3_aa: CASSLTSGWTEAFF
cdr3_nt: TGTGCCAGCAGCTTAACGTCCGGGTGGACTGAAGCTTTCTTT

clone_size: -
cdr3_length: 15
j_call: TRBJ1-2
d_call: TRBD1
v_call: TRBV24-1
cdr3_aa: CATSDSWTGDHGYTF
cdr3_nt: TGTGCCACCAGTGATTCTTGGACAGGGGACCATGGCTACACCTTC

clone_size: -
cdr3_length: 16
j_call: TRBJ1-2
d_call: -
v_call: TRBV2
cdr3_aa: CARPPSGSGGNYGYTF
cdr3_nt: TGTGCCAGACCCCCAAGCGGGTCCGGGGGGAACTATGGCTACACCTTC

clone_size: -
cdr3_length: 15
j_call: TRBJ1-5
d_call: TRBD1
v_call: TRBV5-1
cdr3_aa: CASSPRQGGNQPQHF
cdr3_nt: TGCGCCAGCAGCCCACGACAGGGTGGTAATCAGCCCCAGCATTTT

clone_size: -
cdr3_length: 20
j_call: TRBJ2-3
d_call: TRBD2
v_call: TRBV27
cdr3_aa: CASRVQGARASGRAQNTQYF
cdr3_nt: TGTGCCAGCAGGGTACAGGGGGCGCGGGCTAGCGGGAGGGCCCAAAATACGCAGTATTTT

clone_size: few
cdr3_length: 15
j_call: TRBJ1-1
d_call: -
v_call: TRBV29-1
cdr3_aa: CSTRPIPGMNTEAFF
cdr3_nt: TGCAGCACCAGACCCATTCCGGGTATGAACACTGAAGCTTTCTTT

clone_size: few
cdr3_length: 15
j_call: TRBJ2-1
d_call: -
v_call: TRBV6-4
cdr3_aa: CASSVGGTSYNEQFF
cdr3_nt: TGTGCCAGCAGTGTCGGCGGGACCTCCTACAATGAGCAGTTCTTC

clone_size: -
cdr3_length: 14
j_call: TRBJ1-2
d_call: TRBD1
v_call: TRBV16
cdr3_aa: CASSQSGQGNGYTF
cdr3_nt: TGTGCCAGCAGCCAATCCGGACAGGGAAATGGCTACACCTTC